Below, 15 T cell receptor beta chains from the same sample are listed, as sequenced in a study of T cells after yellow fever vaccination. TCRdb ran MiXCR on the 5' RACE reads and lists one entry per CDR3 protein. The sample shows roughly 340,000 distinct CDR3 sequences, about 4% of them seen only once. The sample was PBMCs, taken 5 days after the yellow fever booster vaccination. These receptors all stem from a man aged 18-30 years who received the YFV17D yellow fever vaccine.

The sample holds a few counts of this clonotype. The J gene is TRBJ2-3, the V gene TRBV5-1, with a tentative D call TRBD2 (5 bases). V was pared by 5 bases and J by 4 bases, with 20 bases between. The CDR3 consists of 16 residues. CDR1 and CDR2 from the germline V gene are SGHRS and YFSETQ. The CDR3 here is CASSGRSRGIADTQYF. As DNA, the CDR3 is TGCGCCAGCAGTGGTCGGTCTCGGGGAATCGCAGATACGCAGTATTTT.

As concerns this clonotype: With a much larger clone just one base away, this may be a read error. V usage is TRBV4-1 and J usage is TRBJ2-2, with 7 positions matching TRBD2. CDR3 length: 19 amino acids. Per the germline V gene, CDR1 is MGHRA and CDR2 is YSYEKL. The CDR3 reads CARSLAWGGGPSGTGELFF. For the CDR3, the DNA is TGCGCCCGCAGCCTCGCTTGGGGCGGGGGTCCCTCTGGAACCGGGGAGCTGTTTTTT.

This clonotype was seen a few times. The chain employs TRBV12-3 or TRBV12-4 and TRBJ1-3, with unresolved D. The length of the CDR3 is 12 residues. V gave up 8 bases and J gave up 0 bases, with 5 bases separating them. The CDR3 DNA follows: TGTGCCAGCTTACCCTCTGGAAACACCATATATTTT. Translated, it gives CASLPSGNTIYF.

The V gene is TRBV7-2, the J gene TRBJ2-4; TRBD2 matches at 8 bases. The V and J ends lost 5 bases and 5 bases, in that order; junction bases with no gene match: 14. The CDR3 contains 17 residues. The germline V gene encodes CDR1 SGHTA and CDR2 FQGNSA. Written as DNA, the CDR3 is TGTGCCAGCAGCCTGTCAATCGCGGGGGGCGGGGAAAACATTCAGTACTTC. It is translated as CASSLSIAGGGENIQYF. Supplemented by reference TRBV7-2 and TRBJ2-4, the full variable domain reads GAGVSQSPSNKVTEKGKDVELRCDPISGHTALYWYRQSLGQGLEFLIYFQGNSAPDKSGLPSDRFSAERTGGSVSTLTIQRTQQEDSAVYLCASSLSIAGGGENIQYFGAGTRLSVL.

This chain connects TRBV5-1 to TRBJ1-5, with 9 bases fitting TRBD1. Germline V CDR1 and CDR2: SGHRS, YFSETQ. Trimming cost V 4 bases and J 6 bases; bases outside gene matches: 5. The CDR3 length is 14 residues. This chain's CDR3 is CASSLWTGAQPQHF. Here the CDR3 DNA reads TGCGCCAGCAGCCTATGGACAGGGGCTCAGCCCCAGCATTTT.

The CDR3 protein is CASSLTGKNGELFF. In DNA form, the CDR3 reads TGTGCCAGCAGCTTAACGGGGAAGAACGGGGAGCTGTTTTTT. The chain employs TRBV7-3 and TRBJ2-2; D is unresolved. Per the germline V gene, CDR1 is SGHTA and CDR2 is FQGTGA. The length of the CDR3 is 14 residues. The germline V and J ends were trimmed by 0 bases and 7 bases, with 9 bases remaining between them. The entire variable domain, with the rest obtained from reference TRBV7-3 and TRBJ2-2, is as follows: GAGVSQTPSNKVTEKGKYVELRCDPISGHTALYWYRQSLGQGPEFLIYFQGTGAADDSGLPNDRFFAVRPEGSVSTLKIQRTERGDSAVYLCASSLTGKNGELFFGEGSRLTVL.

The rearrangement joins TRBV15 to TRBJ2-7, with D uncertain. Trimming removed 0 bases from V and 1 base from J, with 7 bases in between. This CDR3 contains 14 residues. Per germline, CDR1 LNHNV and CDR2 YYDKDF (reference sequence). The CDR3 loop is CATSREGGSYEQYV. CDR3 coding DNA: TGTGCCACCAGCAGAGAAGGCGGATCCTACGAGCAGTACGTC.

This clonotype was observed a handful of times. The V call is TRBV5-4, the J call TRBJ2-3; 8 bases are a match to TRBD2. The CDR3 covers 16 residues. Germline CDR1 is SGHNT and CDR2 is YYREEE (reference sequence). V dropped 3 bases and J dropped 3; count of bases not matched to a gene: 9. The DNA for the CDR3 is TGTGCCAGCAGCTGGGGGGGACTAGGCGGGACAGATACGCAGTATTTT. It is translated as CASSWGGLGGTDTQYF.

The V gene is TRBV5-1, the J gene TRBJ2-5; 7 nucleotides agree with TRBD2. The germline V gene has CDR1 SGHRS and CDR2 YFSETQ. The V gene end was trimmed by 6 bases and the J gene end by 2 bases; junction bases not matched to a gene: 7. The CDR3 totals 14 residues. CDR3 sequence: CASKAFGGQETQYF. In DNA, the CDR3 is TGCGCCAGCAAGGCATTCGGGGGGCAAGAGACCCAGTACTTC.

The rearrangement links TRBV5-6 to TRBJ2-3, with 7 bases matching TRBD1. CDR3 length: 15 amino acids. Germline V lookup: CDR1 SGHDT, CDR2 YYEEEE. V shed 5 bases and J 2 bases; nucleotides not matched to a gene: 8. Written as DNA, the CDR3 is TGTGCCAGCAGGCCCCCTGGGACAGCCACAGATACGCAGTATTTT. Its protein is CASRPPGTATDTQYF.

This clonotype was seen at least ten times. The rearrangement joins TRBV10-3 to TRBJ1-1; D is possibly TRBD1 (6 bases). Trimming pared 0 bases from V and 0 bases from J, leaving 11 bases between. The CDR3 has 16 amino acids. Germline V lookup: CDR1 ENHRY, CDR2 SYGVKD. DNA of the CDR3: TGTGCCATCAGTGAGTCGGGACATCACATGAACACTGAAGCTTTCTTT. Protein: CAISESGHHMNTEAFF.

This clonotype was observed at least ten times. V is TRBV12-3 or TRBV12-4 and J is TRBJ2-4, with 10 nucleotides matching TRBD1. V was pared by 3 bases and J by 7 bases, with 3 bases of the junction left unmatched. This CDR3 has 14 residues. This CDR3 is CASSLLGQGNIQYF. For the CDR3, the DNA is TGTGCCAGCAGTTTGTTGGGACAGGGGAACATTCAGTACTTC.

The chain employs TRBV5-1 and TRBJ2-1; TRBD1 agrees at 9 bases. Germline assignment: CDR1 SGHRS and CDR2 YFSETQ. CDR3 length equals 21 residues. The trim removed 1 base at V and 5 bases at J, leaving 22 bases unmatched. CDR3 amino acids: CASSLQRDRVRSNEINNEQFF. The DNA for the CDR3 is TGCGCCAGCAGCTTGCAACGGGACAGGGTAAGGTCCAACGAGATAAACAATGAGCAGTTCTTC.

This clonotype showed up many times. The J gene is TRBJ2-7, the V gene TRBV12-3 or TRBV12-4, with 11 positions matching TRBD1. The CDR3 has 14 amino acids. The V segment lost 6 bases and the J segment 4 bases; nucleotides outside the gene matches: 5. The CDR3 DNA reads as TGTGCCAGCAGCGAGGGGACAGGGGGGTACGAGCAGTACTTC. Translating it yields CASSEGTGGYEQYF.

The genes are TRBV5-1 and TRBJ2-5; 10 bases match TRBD2. The CDR3 is 16 amino acids. CDR1 is SGHRS, CDR2 YFSETQ, per germline. The V segment lost 0 bases and the J segment 4 bases; nucleotides outside the gene matches: 6. DNA of the CDR3: TGCGCCAGCAGCTTGGCCCTACTAGCGGGGAGAGAGACCCAGTACTTC. The encoded protein is CASSLALLAGRETQYF.